Below are 15 T cell receptor beta chains sequenced from a single sample in a study of OX40 agonist ivuxolimab in advanced cancers. Profiled with immunoSEQ multiplex PCR; TCRdb holds only in-frame clones, not every one. The repertoire holds 60,000 to 70,000 clones, with around 93% as singletons. The sequencing here drew on CD4+ or CD8+ T cells sorted from blood, taken in a trial of the OX40 agonist ivuxolimab. These receptor sequences come from an adult with an advanced solid tumor such as melanoma, head and neck, liver or kidney cancer.

J is TRBJ2-5 and V is TRBV13; either TRBD1 or TRBD2 may fit D (6 bases each). The CDR3 consists of 14 residues. Looked up from germline, CDR1 is PRHDT and CDR2 is FYEKMQ (reference sequence). V was trimmed by 4 bases and J by 0 bases, leaving 9 bases between them. The CDR3 sequence: CASSSRGDQETQYF. The CDR3 nucleotides are TGTGCCAGCAGCTCTAGGGGGGACCAAGAGACCCAGTACTTC.

The chain carries TRBV6-7 and TRBJ2-7, with TRBD2 as a possible D gene (6 bases). TRBV6-7 is an open reading frame whose function is uncertain. The germline V and J ends were trimmed by 3 bases and 3 bases, with 12 bases remaining between them. The CDR3 runs 14 residues. The CDR3 here is CASSYAGKDYEQYF. The CDR3 nucleotides read TGTGCCAGCAGTTATGCGGGGAAAGACTACGAGCAGTACTTC.

The chain joins TRBV9 to TRBJ2-5; D possibly corresponds to TRBD2 (5 bases). The CDR3 covers 16 residues. Germline lookup yields CDR1 SGDLS and CDR2 YYNGEE. The V and J ends lost 4 bases and 5 bases respectively, with 21 bases between them. The CDR3 loop reads CASSSNGKTFRETQYF. CDR3 DNA: TGTGCCAGCAGCTCCAACGGGAAAACTTTTCGGGAGACCCAGTACTTC.

The chain couples TRBV19 to TRBJ2-1, with 11 bases that match TRBD2. J was trimmed by 6 bases and V by 6 bases; bases with no gene match: 13. Germline-derived CDR1 and CDR2 are LNHDA and SQIVND (reference sequence). The CDR3 contains 17 residues. The DNA of the CDR3 is TGTGCCAGTAGCATCAAGACTAGCGGGATATCATTCAATGAGCAGTTCTTC. This translates into CASSIKTSGISFNEQFF. The whole variable domain, filled in from reference TRBV19 and TRBJ2-1, reads DGGITQSPKYLFRKEGQNVTLSCEQNLNHDAMYWYRQDPGQGLRLIYYSQIVNDFQKGDIAEGYSVSREKKESFPLTVTSAQKNPTAFYLCASSIKTSGISFNEQFFGPGTRLTVL.

This sequence joins TRBV4-2 and TRBJ2-1; 9 nucleotides align to TRBD1. J was trimmed by 5 bases and V by 5 bases; bases with no gene match: 10. The CDR3 is made up of 16 amino acids. Germline CDR1 and CDR2: LGHNA and YNFKEQ. CDR3 sequence (DNA): TGTGCCAGCAGCGCCACGGACAGGGGCCGGGACAATGAGCAGTTCTTC. Protein sequence: CASSATDRGRDNEQFF.

V is TRBV9 and J is TRBJ1-1; a possible D gene is TRBD1 (6 bases). V dropped 3 bases and J dropped 3 bases, with 18 bases sitting between them. This CDR3 comprises 16 residues. Germline CDR1 reads SGDLS; CDR2 reads YYNGEE. The DNA of the CDR3 is TGTGCCAGCAGCGGATCAGGGGCCGCGATCTACACTGAAGCTTTCTTT. Protein sequence: CASSGSGAAIYTEAFF.

The chain employs TRBV28 and TRBJ2-7; 10 nucleotides align to TRBD2. Per the germline V gene, CDR1 is MDHEN and CDR2 is SYDVKM. V gave up 3 bases and J gave up 4 bases; unmatched junction bases: 9. The CDR3 runs 16 residues. Here the CDR3 reads CASSFQASGSPYEQYF. The CDR3 DNA reads TGTGCCAGCAGTTTTCAGGCTAGCGGGAGTCCTTACGAGCAGTACTTC.

This chain links TRBV5-6 with TRBJ2-7, with 10 bases matching TRBD1. V was pared by 2 bases and J by 5 bases, with 10 bases of the junction left unmatched. Germline V gene sequence: CDR1 SGHDT, CDR2 YYEEEE. The CDR3 has 16 residues. DNA of the CDR3: TGTGCCAGCAGCTTTCTTTTGGGGGACAGGGGCCACGAGCAGTACTTC. This encodes CASSFLLGDRGHEQYF.

V and J are TRBV7-9 and TRBJ2-1; D might be TRBD2 (7 bases). The CDR3 has 16 amino acids. Germline values: CDR1 SEHNR, CDR2 FQNEAQ (reference sequence). V lost 5 bases, J lost 2 bases, and 16 bases lay in between. The CDR3 loop reads CASSPPGGSAYNEQFF. The CDR3 DNA follows: TGTGCCAGCAGCCCCCCGGGGGGCTCAGCCTACAATGAGCAGTTCTTC. Drawing the rest from reference TRBV7-9 and TRBJ2-1, the complete variable domain is DTGVSQNPRHKITKRGQNVTFRCDPISEHNRLYWYRQTLGQGPEFLTYFQNEAQLEKSRLLSDRFSAERPKGSFSTLEIQRTEQGDSAMYLCASSPPGGSAYNEQFFGPGTRLTVL.

The chain recombines TRBV18 with TRBJ2-2, with 12 bases aligning to TRBD2. Trimming at V came to 0 bases and at J to 2 bases, leaving 4 bases not matched to a gene. The CDR3 runs to 18 residues. Germline V gene lookup returns CDR1 KGHSH and CDR2 LQKENI. DNA for the CDR3: TGTGCCAGCTCACCACCGCCCGGACTAGCGGGAAACACCGGGGAGCTGTTTTTT. It specifies CASSPPPGLAGNTGELFF. The variable domain in full, completed from reference TRBV18 and TRBJ2-2, reads NAGVMQNPRHLVRRRGQEARLRCSPMKGHSHVYWYRQLPEEGLKFMVYLQKENIIDESGMPKERFSAEFPKEGPSILRIQQVVRGDSAAYFCASSPPPGLAGNTGELFFGEGSRLTVL.

V gene TRBV6-1 combines with J gene TRBJ2-7, with a possible D match to TRBD2 (5 bases). CDR1 and CDR2 (germline): MNHNS, SASEGT. V lost 3 bases, J lost 2 bases, and 11 bases lay in between. This CDR3 is built from 14 residues. The CDR3 nucleotides are TGTGCCAGCAGTGAGGGAAGAGGGACCTACGAGCAGTACTTC. This encodes CASSEGRGTYEQYF.

This clone was observed once. The chain combines TRBV19 with TRBJ1-2; tentatively, D is TRBD1 (5 bases). V lost 10 bases, J lost 5 bases, and 11 bases lay in between. CDR1 LNHDA and CDR2 SQIVND come from the germline V gene (reference sequence). The CDR3 extends over 11 amino acids. CDR3 region: CATSWGYGYTF. In nucleotides, the CDR3 is TGTGCCACCTCTTGGGGGTATGGCTACACCTTC.

The gene calls are TRBV7-6 and TRBJ2-1, with 9 bases fitting TRBD1. This CDR3 comprises 15 residues. J gave up 6 bases and V 5 bases, and 8 bases lay outside the gene matches. Germline CDR1 is SGHVS and CDR2 is FNYEAQ. CDR3 loop: CASSPRQGEVNEQFF. CDR3 in DNA: TGTGCCAGCAGCCCTCGACAGGGGGAAGTCAATGAGCAGTTCTTC.

The chain combines TRBV9 with TRBJ2-7, with 7 bases fitting TRBD2. Per germline, CDR1 SGDLS and CDR2 YYNGEE. The CDR3 is 15 residues long. The ends lost 3 bases at V and 2 bases at J; junction bases unmatched: 8. CDR3 coding DNA: TGTGCCAGCAGCGAGGGGTCTAGCGGCACCTACGAGCAGTACTTC. The encoded protein is CASSEGSSGTYEQYF.

The gene calls are TRBV27 and TRBJ1-1; TRBD1 is a possible D gene (5 bases). V was trimmed by 1 base and J by 2 bases, leaving 11 bases between them. Germline loops: CDR1 MNHEY, CDR2 SMNVEV (reference sequence). The length of the CDR3 is 15 residues. The CDR3 reads CASSLYPGSNTEAFF. The DNA of the CDR3 is TGTGCCAGCAGTTTATATCCAGGGTCAAACACTGAAGCTTTCTTT.